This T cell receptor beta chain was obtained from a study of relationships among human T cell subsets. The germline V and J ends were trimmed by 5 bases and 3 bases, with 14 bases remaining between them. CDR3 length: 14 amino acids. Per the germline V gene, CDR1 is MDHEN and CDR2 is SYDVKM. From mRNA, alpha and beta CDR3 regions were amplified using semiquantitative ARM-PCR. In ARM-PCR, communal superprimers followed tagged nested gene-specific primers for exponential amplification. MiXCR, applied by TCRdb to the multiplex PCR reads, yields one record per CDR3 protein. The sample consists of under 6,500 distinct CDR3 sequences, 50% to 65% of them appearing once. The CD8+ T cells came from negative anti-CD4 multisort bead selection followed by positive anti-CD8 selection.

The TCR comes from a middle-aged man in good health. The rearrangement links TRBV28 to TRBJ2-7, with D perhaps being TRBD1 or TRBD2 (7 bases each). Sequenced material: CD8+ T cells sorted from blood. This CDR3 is CASSRQGGYYEQYF. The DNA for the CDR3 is TGTGCCAGCAGTAGACAGGGAGGGTACTACGAGCAGTACTTC.